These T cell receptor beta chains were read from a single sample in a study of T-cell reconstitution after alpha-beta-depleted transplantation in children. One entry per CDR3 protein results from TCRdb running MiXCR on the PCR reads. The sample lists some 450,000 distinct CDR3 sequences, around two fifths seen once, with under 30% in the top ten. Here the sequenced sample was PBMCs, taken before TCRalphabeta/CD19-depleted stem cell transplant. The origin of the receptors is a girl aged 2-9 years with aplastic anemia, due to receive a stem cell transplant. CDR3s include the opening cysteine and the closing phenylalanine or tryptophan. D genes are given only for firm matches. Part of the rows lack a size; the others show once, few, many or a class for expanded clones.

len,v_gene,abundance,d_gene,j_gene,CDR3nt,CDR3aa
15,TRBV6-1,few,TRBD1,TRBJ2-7,TGTGCCAGCAGTGAAGGACAGGGCGGGTCCTACGAGCAGTACTTC,CASSEGQGGSYEQYF
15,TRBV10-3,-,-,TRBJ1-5,TGTGCCATCAGTGAAGGTGGACGGAGCAATCAGCCCCAGCATTTT,CAISEGGRSNQPQHF
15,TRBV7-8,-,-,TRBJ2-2,TGTGCCAGCAGCTCTTCAGGGGAGGTCACCGGGGAGCTGTTTTTT,CASSSSGEVTGELFF
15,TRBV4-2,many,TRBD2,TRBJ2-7,TGTGCCAGCAGCCTTATAAGACTAGCCCCCTACGAGCAGTACTTC,CASSLIRLAPYEQYF
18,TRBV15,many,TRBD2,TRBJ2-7,TGTGCCACCAGCAGGACGGTACCCGGGACTAGCGTAACCTACGAGCAGTACTTC,CATSRTVPGTSVTYEQYF
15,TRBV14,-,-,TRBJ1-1,TGTGCCAGCAGCCAAGAAGGGAGACGGGGAGTAGGAGCTTTCTTT,CASSQEGRRGVGAFF
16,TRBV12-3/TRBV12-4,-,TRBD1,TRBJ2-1,TGTGCCAGCACCCCCCTCGTAGGGGGCGCAAGGGTCCCGCGGTTCTTC,CASTPLVGGARVPRFF
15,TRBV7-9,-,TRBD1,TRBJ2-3,TGTGCCAGCAGCTTGACAGGGCCAATCACAGATACGCAGTATTTT,CASSLTGPITDTQYF
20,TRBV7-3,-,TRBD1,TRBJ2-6,TGTGCCAGCAGCCCCACTCCGACAGGGGTGTTAGGCTCTGGGGCCAACGTCCTGACTTTC,CASSPTPTGVLGSGANVLTF
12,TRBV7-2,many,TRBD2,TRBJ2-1,TGTGCCAGCAGCGAGACTAGCCATGAGCAGTTCTTC,CASSETSHEQFF
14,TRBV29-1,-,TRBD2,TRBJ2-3,TGCAGCGTTGCTAGCGGGAGTTTAACAGATACGCAGTATTTT,CSVASGSLTDTQYF
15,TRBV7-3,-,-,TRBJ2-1,TGTGCCAGCAGCGGGACCTTCGGAGGCCGCAATGAGCAGTTCTTC,CASSGTFGGRNEQFF
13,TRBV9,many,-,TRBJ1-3,TGTGCCAGCAGCGCAGGGGACCGGAACACCATATATTTT,CASSAGDRNTIYF
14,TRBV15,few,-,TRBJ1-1,TGTGCCACCAGCAGTGGTACTCCCAACGCTGAAGCTTTCTTT,CATSSGTPNAEAFF
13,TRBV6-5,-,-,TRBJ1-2,TGTGCCAGCAGTTACCGCTACACCTATGGCTACACCTTC,CASSYRYTYGYTF
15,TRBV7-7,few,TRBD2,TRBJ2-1,TGTGCTAGCAGCTTTAAGACTAGCGGGGACAATGAGCAGTTCTTC,CASSFKTSGDNEQFF
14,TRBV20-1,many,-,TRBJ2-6,TGCAGTGCTAGAGGGGAGTTTGGGGCCAACGTCCTGACTTTC,CSARGEFGANVLTF
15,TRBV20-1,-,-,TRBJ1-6,TGCAGTGCCAGAACGGGGGCCGGCTATAATTCACCCCTCCACTTT,CSARTGAGYNSPLHF
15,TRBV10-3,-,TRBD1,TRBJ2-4,TGTGCCATCAGTTCGGACAGGGGTGCCAAAAACATTCAGTACTTC,CAISSDRGAKNIQYF
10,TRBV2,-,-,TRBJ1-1,TGTGCCAGCCAGGATCCAGGGGCTTTCTTT,CASQDPGAFF
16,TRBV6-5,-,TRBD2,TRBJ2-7,TGTGCCAGCAGTTACGGTCGGACTAGAATCTTCTACGAGCAGTACTTC,CASSYGRTRIFYEQYF
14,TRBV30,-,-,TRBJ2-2,TGTGCCTGGAGTTTGGGAGTGAACTCCGGGGAGCTGTTTTTT,CAWSLGVNSGELFF
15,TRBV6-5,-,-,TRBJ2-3,TGTGCCAGCAGTTTAACTAGCTCTAGCACAGATACGCAGTATTTT,CASSLTSSSTDTQYF
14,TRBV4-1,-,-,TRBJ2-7,TGCGCCAGCAGCCAAGGTCTGGGGGAACACGAGCAGTACTTC,CASSQGLGEHEQYF
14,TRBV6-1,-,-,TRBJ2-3,TGTGCCAGCAGTGATCCTAGCAGCACAGATACGCAGTATTTT,CASSDPSSTDTQYF
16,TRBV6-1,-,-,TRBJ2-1,TGTGCCAGCAGTACCACGGCGGGAAGCTCCTACAATGAGCAGTTCTTC,CASSTTAGSSYNEQFF
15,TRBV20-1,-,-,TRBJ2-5,TGCAGTGCTAGAGAGTCAGGACGGCACCAAGAGACCCAGTACTTC,CSARESGRHQETQYF
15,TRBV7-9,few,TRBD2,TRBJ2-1,TGTGCCAGCAGCTTCCGGGAGGGAAAGTACAATGAGCAGTTCTTC,CASSFREGKYNEQFF
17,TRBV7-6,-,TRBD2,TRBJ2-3,TGTGCCAGCAGCTTAGCTCCCACTAGCGGGGCCGTCGCTACGCAGTATTTT,CASSLAPTSGAVATQYF
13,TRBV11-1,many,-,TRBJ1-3,TGTGCCAGCAGCCCCCTGGACGGAAACACCATATATTTT,CASSPLDGNTIYF
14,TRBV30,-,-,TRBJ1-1,TGTGCCTGGAGTGCCCTCTCTATGAACACTGAAGCTTTCTTT,CAWSALSMNTEAFF
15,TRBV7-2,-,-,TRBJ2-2,TGTGCCAGCAGCTCCCCACAGAAGAACACCGGGGAGCTGTTTTTT,CASSSPQKNTGELFF
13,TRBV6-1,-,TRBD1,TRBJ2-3,TGTGCCAGCAGACGACAGGGTAGAAATACGCAGTATTTT,CASRRQGRNTQYF
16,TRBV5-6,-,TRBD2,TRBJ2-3,TGTGCCAGCAGCCCTCCGACTAGCGGGAGGGGAAATACGCAGTATTTT,CASSPPTSGRGNTQYF
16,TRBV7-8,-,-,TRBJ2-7,TGTGCCAGCAGCTTGGGGAGCGGGCTTATCTCCTACGAGCAGTACTTC,CASSLGSGLISYEQYF
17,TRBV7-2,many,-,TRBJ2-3,TGTGCCAGCAGCTTATTGGGGACCGGTGCCGGCACAGATACGCAGTATTTT,CASSLLGTGAGTDTQYF
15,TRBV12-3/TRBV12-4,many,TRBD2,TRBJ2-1,TGTGCCAGCAACCGCCGGTTAGGGGAGGGGAATGAGCAGTTCTTC,CASNRRLGEGNEQFF
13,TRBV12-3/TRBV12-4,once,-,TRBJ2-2,TGTGCCAGCAGTACCCCAGGGTTCAGGGAGCTGTTTTTT,CASSTPGFRELFF
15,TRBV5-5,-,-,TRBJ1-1,TGTGCCTTCCACCGGGACGAACTCCCGGGGACTGAAGCTTTCTTT,CAFHRDELPGTEAFF
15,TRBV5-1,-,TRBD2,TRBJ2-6,TGCGCCAGCAGCTCGGCGGGAGGTGGGGCCAACGTCCTGACTTTC,CASSSAGGGANVLTF
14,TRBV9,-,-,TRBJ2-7,TGTGCCAGCAGCGTTGGAGTTACGAGGGACGAGCAGTACTTC,CASSVGVTRDEQYF
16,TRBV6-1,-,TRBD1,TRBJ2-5,TGTGCCAGCAGCCCCTTGGGACAGGGGGCGAGGGAGACCCAGTACTTC,CASSPLGQGARETQYF
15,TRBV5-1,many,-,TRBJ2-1,TGCGCCAGCAGCTTTAGCAGGCAGCACTGGAGTGAGCAGTTCTTC,CASSFSRQHWSEQFF
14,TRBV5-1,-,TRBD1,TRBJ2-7,TGCGCCAGCAGCTTGGCGGACAGGGAGCACGAGCAGTACTTC,CASSLADREHEQYF
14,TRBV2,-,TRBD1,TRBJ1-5,TGTGCCAGCAGTATGGACAGGGGGAATCAGCCCCAGCATTTT,CASSMDRGNQPQHF
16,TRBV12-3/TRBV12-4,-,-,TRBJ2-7,TGTGCCAGCAGTTCCAACGACAGGACGAGATCCTACGAGCAGTACTTC,CASSSNDRTRSYEQYF
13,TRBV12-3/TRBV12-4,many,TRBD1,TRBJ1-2,TGTGCCAGCAGTTTCAACAGGGGGCTTGGCTACACCTTC,CASSFNRGLGYTF
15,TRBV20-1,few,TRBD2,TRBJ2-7,TGCAGTGCTGCATCCGGGACTAGCGTTTCCTACGAGCAGTACTTC,CSAASGTSVSYEQYF
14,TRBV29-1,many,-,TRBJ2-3,TGCAGCGTTGATCTTGGTAACCCCTCAGATACGCAGTATTTT,CSVDLGNPSDTQYF
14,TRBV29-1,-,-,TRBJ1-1,TGCAGCGTGGGGGGGGTCGCTGCGGTAACTGAAGCTTTCTTT,CSVGGVAAVTEAFF
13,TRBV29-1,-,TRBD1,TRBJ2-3,TGCAGCGTTAGAGGACAGGCCACAGATACGCAGTATTTT,CSVRGQATDTQYF
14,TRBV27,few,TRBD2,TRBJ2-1,TGTGCCAGCAGGACTTATGGTAGCGGGGCGTTACAGTTCTTC,CASRTYGSGALQFF
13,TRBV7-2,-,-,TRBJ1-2,TGTGCCAGCAGCTTAGAAGCAGGGAATGGCTACACCTTC,CASSLEAGNGYTF
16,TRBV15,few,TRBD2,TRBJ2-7,TGTGCCACCAGCCGAAGAGCGGGACTAGCGGCCTACGAGCAGTACTTC,CATSRRAGLAAYEQYF
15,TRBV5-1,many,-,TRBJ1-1,TGCGCCAGCGTTCCGGGGGGGCCCCTTGACACTGAAGCTTTCTTT,CASVPGGPLDTEAFF